This paragraph covers one T cell receptor beta chain sequence. This sample is drawn from a study of blood T cell repertoires in COVID-19. This CDR3 spans 14 amino acids. Germline CDR1 is SGHRS and CDR2 is YFSETQ. The V gene lost 0 bases and the J gene lost 1 base, with 7 bases spanning the gap. This table comes from immunoSEQ multiplex PCR, and its TCRdb copy is limited to in-frame clones, with some not included. The sample shows 190,000 or so clones, about 93% of them seen only once. V usage is TRBV5-1 and J usage is TRBJ1-2, with no clear D. Sequencing used peripheral blood. The clonotype was recovered from a man younger than 45 with COVID-19, enrolled during active disease. CDR3 residues: CASSLAENNYGYTF. CDR3 coding DNA: TGCGCCAGCAGCTTGGCAGAAAATAACTATGGCTACACCTTC.